This TCR beta chain appears in the sequencing data of a study of blood T cell repertoires in COVID-19. Background on the study: COVID-19 samples, acute and convalescent, were from the United States, Italy and Spain.

Original analysis: Reference gene primer amplification yielded estimated nucleated cell counts. Clones were sequenced by immunoSEQ multiplex PCR, and TCRdb holds only the in-frame ones, with some missing. The DNA gave D and trimming, while V, J and clone size come from that table. Among some 340,000 clones listed, less than 85% were seen once. The CDR3 extends over 15 amino acids. CDR1 and CDR2 from the germline V gene are SNHLY and FYNNEI. V gave up 2 bases and J gave up 7 bases, with 14 bases separating them. V and J are TRBV2 and TRBJ2-2, with D possibly being TRBD2 (5 bases). This receptor was identified in a woman under 30 with acute or convalescent COVID-19. Sample: peripheral blood. CDR3 DNA sequence: TGTGCCAGCAGTGAATATACGGGGTCGGGCGGGGAGCTGTTTTTT. Its translation is CASSEYTGSGGELFF.